These T cell receptor beta chains were read from a single sample in a study of shared clonotypes between healthy human individuals. Clones were sequenced by immunoSEQ multiplex PCR, and TCRdb holds only the in-frame ones, with some missing. The data contain fewer than 600,000 clones, roughly 79% of them seen just once; the ten biggest clones take up about 12%. The sequencing input was PBMCs. These receptors originate from a woman in her forties in good health. Some clones in this sample may be carry-over from other donors' samples. The CDR3 runs from the conserved cysteine through the conserved F or W. Fields, in order: V gene, D gene, clone size, J gene, CDR3 protein, CDR3 DNA. A D gene is named only where the DNA matches it firmly. Clone size is given for some rows only: seen once, a few or many times, or a class if the clone is expanded.

>TRBV30|NA|NA|TRBJ1-4
CAWSATQGGREKLFF
TGTGCCTGGAGTGCAACACAGGGAGGTCGAGAAAAACTGTTTTTT
>TRBV18|NA|NA|TRBJ2-7
CASSPYEQYF
TGTGCCAGCTCACCCTACGAGCAGTACTTC
>TRBV28|TRBD2|NA|TRBJ2-7
CASAPGGGLNSYEQYF
TGTGCCAGCGCCCCGGGGGGGGGTCTGAACTCCTACGAGCAGTACTTC
>TRBV18|NA|NA|TRBJ1-4
CASSPGTESEKLFF
TGTGCCAGCTCACCTGGTACGGAGAGTGAAAAACTGTTTTTT
>TRBV10-1|TRBD1|NA|TRBJ2-7
CASGRDRDIPSYEQYF
TGCGCCAGCGGCCGGGACAGGGACATCCCCTCCTACGAGCAGTACTTC
>TRBV25-1|TRBD1|NA|TRBJ2-7
CASTTGGDYEQYF
TGTGCCAGCACCACAGGGGGAGACTACGAGCAGTACTTC
>TRBV28|NA|NA|TRBJ1-1
CASMWGRSLRRAFF
TGTGCCAGCATGTGGGGGCGATCATTACGTAGGGCTTTCTTT
>TRBV7-9|NA|once|TRBJ2-1
CASSYAQPSNEQFF
TGTGCCAGCAGCTATGCCCAACCCTCCAATGAGCAGTTCTTC
>TRBV5-4|TRBD2|NA|TRBJ2-5
CASSLAAGPQETQYF
TGTGCCAGCAGCTTGGCAGCGGGGCCTCAAGAGACCCAGTACTTC
>TRBV7-8|TRBD2|NA|TRBJ2-1
CASSFKGLAGVREQFF
TGTGCCAGCAGCTTTAAAGGACTAGCGGGAGTCAGGGAGCAGTTCTTC
>TRBV15|TRBD2|many|TRBJ2-3
CATSPTTWGGDTQYF
TGTGCCACCAGCCCTACTACCTGGGGGGGGGATACGCAGTATTTT
>TRBV10-3|TRBD2|NA|TRBJ2-1
CAITPGTSGISYNQQFF
TGTGCCATCACGCCCGGGACTAGCGGGATCTCCTACAATCAGCAGTTCTTC
>TRBV11-2|NA|NA|TRBJ2-2
CASSLGTVGGELFF
TGTGCCAGCAGCTTAGGAACGGTGGGCGGGGAGCTGTTTTTT
>TRBV19|TRBD1|NA|TRBJ1-1
CASSMGQTTEAFF
TGTGCCAGTAGTATGGGACAGACCACTGAAGCTTTCTTT
>TRBV9|TRBD2|NA|TRBJ2-5
CASSVGLAGPQETQYF
TGTGCCAGCAGCGTAGGACTAGCGGGACCCCAAGAGACCCAGTACTTC
>TRBV28|NA|few|TRBJ1-1
CASSGPWEAFF
TGTGCCAGCAGTGGACCCTGGGAAGCTTTCTTT
>TRBV6-6|TRBD1|NA|TRBJ1-5
CASSGGQGSSNQPQHF
TGTGCCAGCAGTGGGGGACAGGGGTCTAGCAATCAGCCCCAGCATTTT
>TRBV9|NA|NA|TRBJ1-2
CASSASPSQNYGYTF
TGTGCCAGCAGCGCTTCCCCCAGTCAGAACTATGGCTACACCTTC
>TRBV30|TRBD1|NA|TRBJ1-2
CAWLTGLGYGYTF
TGTGCCTGGTTGACAGGGCTCGGCTATGGCTACACCTTC
>TRBV18|NA|few|TRBJ2-5
CASSPPWDPQGETQYF
TGTGCCAGCTCACCACCCTGGGACCCGCAAGGAGAGACCCAGTACTTC
>TRBV18|NA|NA|TRBJ1-5
CASSPHLDEPQHF
TGTGCCAGCTCACCACATCTGGATGAACCCCAGCATTTT
>TRBV11-3|NA|NA|TRBJ2-5
CASSFDGRGGETQYF
TGTGCCAGCAGCTTTGACGGGAGAGGGGGGGAGACCCAGTACTTC
>TRBV6-1|NA|NA|TRBJ1-3
CASSSDGNTIYF
TGTGCCAGCAGTTCAGACGGAAACACCATATATTTT
>TRBV7-9|TRBD2|NA|TRBJ2-5
CASSLVLAVETQYF
TGTGCCAGCAGCTTAGTACTAGCGGTGGAGACCCAGTACTTC
>TRBV7-2|TRBD2|NA|TRBJ2-7
CASSVNGAGVYEQCF
TGTGCCAGCAGCGTCAATGGGGCGGGAGTCTACGAGCAGTGCTTC
>TRBV6-1|NA|NA|TRBJ1-2
CASSEYSNYGYTF
TGTGCCAGCAGTGAATACTCCAACTATGGCTACACCTTC
>TRBV27|NA|once|TRBJ2-7
CASSSPTYEQYF
TGTGCCAGCAGTTCCCCAACCTACGAGCAGTACTTC
>TRBV10-3|NA|NA|TRBJ1-5
CATGTAAESPQHF
TGTGCCACCGGGACTGCGGCAGAGTCGCCCCAGCATTTT
>TRBV28|NA|NA|TRBJ2-7
CASSLWGYEQYF
TGTGCCAGCAGTTTGTGGGGCTACGAGCAGTACTTC
>TRBV1|NA|NA|TRBJ2-6
CTSRYTGTGESGANVLTF
TGCACCAGCAGGTACACCGGGACAGGGGAATCTGGGGCCAACGTCCTGACTTTC
>TRBV28|NA|NA|TRBJ1-1
CASRRVTEAFF
TGTGCCAGCAGGAGGGTCACTGAAGCTTTCTTT
>TRBV5-1|TRBD2|few|TRBJ2-7
CASRPGTSGYEQYF
TGCGCCAGCAGACCCGGGACTAGCGGTTACGAGCAGTACTTC
>TRBV5-1|TRBD2|NA|TRBJ2-7
CASSPGGTSSSYEQYF
TGCGCCAGCAGCCCGGGGGGGACATCAAGCTCCTACGAGCAGTACTTC
>TRBV29-1|TRBD1|NA|TRBJ1-2
CSVVGQGKTNYGYTF
TGCAGCGTGGTGGGACAGGGAAAGACTAACTATGGCTACACCTTC
>TRBV15|NA|once|TRBJ1-1
CATSRQANTEAFF
TGTGCCACCAGCAGACAGGCGAACACTGAAGCTTTCTTT
>TRBV13|NA|many|TRBJ2-3
CASSTRRTNTDTQYF
TGTGCCAGCAGCACCCGCCGGACTAACACAGATACGCAGTATTTT
>TRBV20-1|NA|few|TRBJ2-7
CSASRGYEQYF
TGCAGTGCTAGCCGGGGGTACGAGCAGTACTTC
>TRBV5-1|NA|few|TRBJ2-5
CASSLGGTEETQYF
TGCGCCAGCAGCTTGGGCGGGACAGAAGAGACCCAGTACTTC
>TRBV13|NA|NA|TRBJ2-1
CASSFRYNEQFF
TGTGCCAGCAGCTTTAGATACAATGAGCAGTTCTTC
>TRBV5-1|TRBD2|once|TRBJ2-1
CASSPTDSGRAKQFF
TGCGCCAGCAGCCCAACAGATAGCGGGAGGGCCAAGCAGTTCTTC
>TRBV12-5|TRBD2|NA|TRBJ2-3
CASGLVEGLFDSTDTQYF
TGTGCTAGTGGTTTGGTGGAGGGACTATTCGATAGCACAGATACGCAGTATTTT
>TRBV4-1|NA|NA|TRBJ1-1
CASSQDGGETGIRNTEAFF
TGCGCCAGCAGCCAAGATGGTGGCGAAACAGGGATAAGGAACACTGAAGCTTTCTTT
>TRBV5-1|TRBD1|NA|TRBJ2-6
CASSTGQGSPGANVLTF
TGCGCCAGCAGCACTGGACAGGGGAGCCCTGGGGCCAACGTCCTGACTTTC
>TRBV7-8|TRBD1|NA|TRBJ2-6
CASSLGQAGANVLTF
TGTGCCAGCAGCCTCGGACAGGCTGGGGCCAACGTCCTGACTTTC
>TRBV27|TRBD2|few|TRBJ2-3
CASSRPGAGDSTQYF
TGTGCCAGCAGCCGCCCGGGAGCGGGAGATAGTACGCAGTATTTT
>TRBV28|NA|NA|TRBJ1-2
CASSLGGAYGYTF
TGTGCCAGCAGCTTGGGTGGGGCCTATGGCTACACCTTC
>TRBV7-3|NA|NA|TRBJ2-2
CASSSLDLSGELFF
TGTGCCAGCAGCTCTCTCGATCTATCCGGGGAGCTGTTTTTT
>TRBV30|TRBD1|many|TRBJ2-7
CAWRVPGTGEQYF
TGTGCCTGGAGAGTACCCGGGACAGGCGAGCAGTACTTC
>TRBV7-9|NA|NA|TRBJ2-5
CASSPLDGQETQYF
TGTGCCAGCAGCCCCCTGGACGGACAAGAGACCCAGTACTTC
>TRBV15|TRBD1|NA|TRBJ1-2
CATSTDRGNGYTF
TGTGCCACCAGCACGGACAGGGGTAACGGCTACACCTTC
>TRBV29-1|TRBD2|NA|TRBJ2-7
CSVEEPGLKYEQYF
TGCAGCGTTGAAGAGCCGGGACTAAAGTACGAGCAGTACTTC
>TRBV18|NA|NA|TRBJ2-2
CASSPFTPNTGELFF
TGTGCCAGCTCACCCTTTACACCCAACACCGGGGAGCTGTTTTTT
>TRBV29-1|TRBD2|NA|TRBJ2-1
CSVEDRASGRIDEQFF
TGCAGCGTTGAAGATCGGGCTAGCGGGAGGATCGATGAGCAGTTCTTC
>TRBV6-5|NA|NA|TRBJ2-1
CASSYGRSSYNEQFF
TGTGCCAGCAGTTACGGTAGGAGCTCCTACAATGAGCAGTTCTTC
>TRBV7-2|NA|NA|TRBJ1-5
CASSTFHGQPQHF
TGTGCCAGCAGCACCTTCCATGGTCAGCCCCAGCATTTT
>TRBV30|NA|once|TRBJ1-5
CAWSAGRGLLPQHF
TGTGCCTGGAGTGCCGGGAGGGGCCTGCTGCCCCAGCATTTT
>TRBV27|TRBD2|NA|TRBJ2-1
CASSPGTSGRSEQFF
TGTGCCAGCAGTCCCGGGACTAGCGGGAGGAGTGAGCAGTTCTTC
>TRBV6-1|NA|NA|TRBJ1-1
CASSERGAETEAFF
TGTGCCAGCAGTGAACGGGGGGCCGAGACTGAAGCTTTCTTT
>TRBV28|NA|NA|TRBJ1-5
CASSPRQVTQPQHF
TGTGCCAGCAGTCCCCGACAGGTCACACAGCCCCAGCATTTT
>TRBV28|NA|NA|TRBJ2-3
CAGREALGDTQYF
TGTGCCGGCAGGGAGGCCCTTGGGGATACGCAGTATTTT